This T cell receptor beta chain was retrieved from a study of PD-1 blockade in classical Hodgkin lymphoma. Study information: Intravenous infusions of nivolumab 3 mg/kg reached patients every 2 weeks.

Study conclusions and caveats: Lower baseline TCR diversity marked trial partial responders and progressors. The study reported lower baseline TCR diversity in newly diagnosed patients than in healthy donors.

Time point here: cycle 4 day 1 (C4D1), after less than 7 weeks of nivolumab. Relapse after autologous stem cell transplantation occurred in every patient, and brentuximab vedotin exposure varied. Clones were read by immunoSEQ multiplex PCR, and TCRdb kept only the in-frame ones, dropping some. The data show tens of thousands of clones, around 69% seen once. Remarks on this clone: Its antigen is undetermined.

Germline CDR1 reads SGDLS; CDR2 reads YYNGEE. Trimming took 0 bases from V and 0 from J, leaving 7 bases between them. The CDR3 has 15 amino acids. The sequenced sample was peripheral blood mononuclear cells (PBMCs), obtained before the fourth cycle of nivolumab. The receptor comes from a human donor with classical Hodgkin lymphoma. The chain links TRBV9 to TRBJ2-1; weak D call: TRBD1 (5 bases). The CDR3 DNA reads as TGTGCCAGCAGCGTAGAGGACATCTCCTACAATGAGCAGTTCTTC. This sequence encodes CASSVEDISYNEQFF.